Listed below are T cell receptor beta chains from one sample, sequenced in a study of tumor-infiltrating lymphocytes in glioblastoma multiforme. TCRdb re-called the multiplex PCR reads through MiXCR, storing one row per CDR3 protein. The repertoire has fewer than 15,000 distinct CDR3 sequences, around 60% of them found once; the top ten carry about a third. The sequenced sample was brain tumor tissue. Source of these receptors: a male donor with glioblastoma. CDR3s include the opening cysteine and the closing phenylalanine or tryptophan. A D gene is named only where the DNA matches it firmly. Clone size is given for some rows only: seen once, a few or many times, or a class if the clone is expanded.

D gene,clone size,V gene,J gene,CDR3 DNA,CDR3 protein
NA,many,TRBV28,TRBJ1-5,TGTGCCAGCAGTTCGAGGACACTTGTCGATCAGCCCCAGCATTTT,CASSSRTLVDQPQHF
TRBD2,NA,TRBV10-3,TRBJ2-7,TGTGCCATTGGGTCGGTAGCGGGGAGCTCCTACGAGCAGTCCTTC,CAIGSVAGSSYEQSF
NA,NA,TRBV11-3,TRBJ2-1,TGTGCCAGCAGCTTAGTTCCTGTTCAGCAGTTCTTC,CASSLVPVQQFF
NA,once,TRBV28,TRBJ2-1,TGTGCCAGCTTCCCCCCTAGCGAGAATAAATATGAGCAGTTCTTC,CASFPPSENKYEQFF
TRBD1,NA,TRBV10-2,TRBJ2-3,TGCGCCAGCAGTGAATCGGACAGGTCGAGAGATACGCAGTATTTT,CASSESDRSRDTQYF
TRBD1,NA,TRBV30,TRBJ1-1,TGTGCCTGGTTTCCCGGGACAGGGGGCACTGAAGCTCCCTTT,CAWFPGTGGTEAPF
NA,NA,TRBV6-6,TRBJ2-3,TGTGCCAGCTACGATGCGGCACATACGCAGTATTTT,CASYDAAHTQYF
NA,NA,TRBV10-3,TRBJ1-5,TGTGCCATCAGTGAAGGGAGAAATAGCAATCAGCCCCAGCATTTT,CAISEGRNSNQPQHF
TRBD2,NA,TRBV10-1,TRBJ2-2,TGCGCCAGCAGAGAAATGGCTAGCGGGAGGGCCGGGGAGCTGCATTTT,CASREMASGRAGELHF
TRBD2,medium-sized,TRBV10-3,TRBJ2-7,TGTGCCATCAGACCTAGCGGGAGCATCTACGAGCAGTACTTC,CAIRPSGSIYEQYF
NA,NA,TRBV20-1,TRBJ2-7,TGCAGGCTGCGCGCTGGGATGGAGACAGGCGAGCAGTATTTC,CRLRAGMETGEQYF
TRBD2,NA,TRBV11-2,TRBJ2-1,TGTGCCAGCAGCTTGAGCGGGAGTGGGTCCTACAATGAGCAGTTCTTC,CASSLSGSGSYNEQFF
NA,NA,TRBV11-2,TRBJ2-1,TGTGCCAGCAGCTTAGGGGTCGACTACAATGAGCAGTTCTTC,CASSLGVDYNEQFF